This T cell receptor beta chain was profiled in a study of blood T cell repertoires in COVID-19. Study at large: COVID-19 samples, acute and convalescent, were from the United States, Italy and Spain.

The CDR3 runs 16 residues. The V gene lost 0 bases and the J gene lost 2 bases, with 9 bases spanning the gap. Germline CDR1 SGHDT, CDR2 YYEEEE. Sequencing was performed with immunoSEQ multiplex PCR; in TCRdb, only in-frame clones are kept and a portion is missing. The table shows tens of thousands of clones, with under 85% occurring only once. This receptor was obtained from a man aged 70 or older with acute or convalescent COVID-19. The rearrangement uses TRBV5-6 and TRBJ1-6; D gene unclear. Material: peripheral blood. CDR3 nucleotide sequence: TGTGCCAGCAGCTTGGGAGGGTTCGCCTATAATTCACCCCTCCACTTT. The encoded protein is CASSLGGFAYNSPLHF.